The 6 T cell receptor beta chains below were found in one sample sequenced in a study of blood T cell repertoires in COVID-19. The table came from immunoSEQ multiplex PCR; TCRdb's copy has only in-frame clones and leaves some out. The repertoire holds about 250,000 clones, with approximately 85% as singletons. Input material: peripheral blood. Receptor source: a human donor with COVID-19, enrolled during active disease. The donor label of this sample is uncertain.

V gene TRBV7-3 combines with J gene TRBJ2-1; 10 bases align to TRBD2. Trimming took 2 bases from V and 8 from J; bases not matched to a gene: 9. This CDR3 is built from 16 residues. From germline, CDR1 is SGHTA and CDR2 FQGTGA. CDR3 in amino acids: CASSLEGASGSYEQFF. DNA for the CDR3: TGTGCCAGCAGCTTAGAGGGGGCTAGCGGGAGCTATGAGCAGTTCTTC.

This clone was seen repeatedly, ten times or more. This rearrangement joins TRBV27 to TRBJ2-7; 8 positions agree with TRBD2. J gave up 2 bases and V 6 bases, and 6 bases lay outside the gene matches. The CDR3 consists of 14 residues. Germline assignment: CDR1 MNHEY and CDR2 SMNVEV (reference sequence). CDR3 nucleotides: TGTGCCAGCAGCAGCGGGAGTGAGACCTACGAGCAGTACTTC. Protein: CASSSGSETYEQYF.

The chain recombines TRBV27 with TRBJ1-2, with TRBD1 matching 12 bases. The CDR3 runs 18 residues. CDR1 is MNHEY and CDR2 is SMNVEV in the germline V gene (reference sequence). J was trimmed by 3 bases and V by 4 bases; bases with no gene match: 12. CDR3 coding DNA: TGTGCCAGCAGTTCTGACCCGGGACAGGGGGCGAGGGACTATGGCTACACCTTC. Its translation: CASSSDPGQGARDYGYTF.

This clone was detected a few times. The chain has TRBV19 and TRBJ1-1, with D perhaps matching TRBD1 (5 bases). V was pared by 2 bases and J by 1 base, with 5 bases between. Germline V gives CDR1 LNHDA, CDR2 SQIVND (reference sequence). The CDR3 is 13 amino acids. CDR3 coding DNA: TGTGCCAGTAGTATACAGGGGAACACTGAAGCTTTCTTT. This encodes CASSIQGNTEAFF. The variable domain in full, with the rest retrieved from reference TRBV19 and TRBJ1-1, is DGGITQSPKYLFRKEGQNVTLSCEQNLNHDAMYWYRQDPGQGLRLIYYSQIVNDFQKGDIAEGYSVSREKKESFPLTVTSAQKNPTAFYLCASSIQGNTEAFFGQGTRLTVV.

The chain has TRBV24-1 and TRBJ2-1; 10 bases are shared with TRBD2. The CDR3 is 17 residues long. In germline, CDR1 is KGHDR, CDR2 SFDVKD. V lost 1 base and J lost 5; bases outside the gene matches: 7. The CDR3 bases are TGTGCCACCAGTGATTTCTCTAGCGGGAGATTGCACAATGAGCAGTTCTTC. Its protein is CATSDFSSGRLHNEQFF.

CDR3 loop: CASSADEGQGQTQYF. CDR3 DNA sequence: TGTGCCAGCAGCGCCGACGAGGGACAGGGACAGACCCAGTACTTC. The chain links TRBV5-5 to TRBJ2-5; 9 bases match TRBD1. The J segment lost 6 bases and the V segment lost 4 bases, leaving 10 bases of the junction unmatched. From germline, CDR1 is SGHKS and CDR2 YYEKEE (reference sequence). The CDR3 spans 15 residues. Full variable domain (rest looked up from reference TRBV5-5 and TRBJ2-5): DAGVTQSPTHLIKTRGQQVTLRCSPISGHKSVSWYQQVLGQGPQFIFQYYEKEERGRGNFPDRFSARQFPNYSSELNVNALLLGDSALYLCASSADEGQGQTQYFGPGTRLLVL.